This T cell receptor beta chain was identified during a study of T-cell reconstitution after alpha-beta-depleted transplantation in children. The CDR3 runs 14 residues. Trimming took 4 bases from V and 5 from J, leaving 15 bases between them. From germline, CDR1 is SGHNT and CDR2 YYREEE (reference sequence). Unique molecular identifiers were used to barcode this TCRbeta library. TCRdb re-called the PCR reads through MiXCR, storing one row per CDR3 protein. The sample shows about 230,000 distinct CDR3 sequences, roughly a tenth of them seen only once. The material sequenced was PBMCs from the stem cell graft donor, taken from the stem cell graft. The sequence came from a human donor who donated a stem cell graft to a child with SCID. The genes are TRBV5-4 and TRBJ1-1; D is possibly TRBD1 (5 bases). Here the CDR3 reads CASSATGGKTEAFF. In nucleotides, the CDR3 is TGTGCCAGCAGCGCAACAGGTGGTAAAACTGAAGCTTTCTTT.